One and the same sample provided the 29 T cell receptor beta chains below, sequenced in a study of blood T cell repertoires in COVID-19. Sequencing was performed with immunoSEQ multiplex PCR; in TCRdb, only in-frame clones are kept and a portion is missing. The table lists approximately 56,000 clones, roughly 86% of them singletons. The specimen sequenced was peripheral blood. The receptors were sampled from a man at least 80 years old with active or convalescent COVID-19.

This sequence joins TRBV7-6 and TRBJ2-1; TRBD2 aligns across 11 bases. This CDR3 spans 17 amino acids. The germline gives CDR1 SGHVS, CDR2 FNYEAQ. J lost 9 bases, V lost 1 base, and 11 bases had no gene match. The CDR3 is CASSLGGISGRAAEQFF. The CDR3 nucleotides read TGTGCCAGCAGCTTAGGGGGGATTAGCGGGAGGGCCGCTGAGCAGTTCTTC.

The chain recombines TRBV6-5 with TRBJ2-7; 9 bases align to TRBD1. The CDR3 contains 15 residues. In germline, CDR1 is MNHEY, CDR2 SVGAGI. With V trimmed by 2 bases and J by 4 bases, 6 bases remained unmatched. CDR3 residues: CASSYGGQGLYEQYF. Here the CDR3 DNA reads TGTGCCAGCAGTTACGGGGGACAGGGTTTGTACGAGCAGTACTTC.

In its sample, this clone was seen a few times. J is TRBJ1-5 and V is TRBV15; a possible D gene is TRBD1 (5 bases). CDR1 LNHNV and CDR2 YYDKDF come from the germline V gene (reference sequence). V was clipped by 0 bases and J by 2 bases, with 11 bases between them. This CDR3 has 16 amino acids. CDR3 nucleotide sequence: TGTGCCACCAGCAGAGATAATCGGGGGGGCAATCAGCCCCAGCATTTT. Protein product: CATSRDNRGGNQPQHF.

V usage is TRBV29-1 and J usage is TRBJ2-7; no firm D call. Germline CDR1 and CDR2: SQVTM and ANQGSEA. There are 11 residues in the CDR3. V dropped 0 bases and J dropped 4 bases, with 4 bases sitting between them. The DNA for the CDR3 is TGCAGCGTTGAAGAAACATACGAGCAGTACTTC. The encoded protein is CSVEETYEQYF.

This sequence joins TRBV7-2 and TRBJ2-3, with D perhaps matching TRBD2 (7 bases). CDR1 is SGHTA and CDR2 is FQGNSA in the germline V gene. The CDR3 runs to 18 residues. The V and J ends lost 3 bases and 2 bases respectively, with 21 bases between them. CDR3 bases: TGTGCCAGCAGCTTCCGGGGGGCGATCGCGGAGAACACAGATACGCAGTATTTT. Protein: CASSFRGAIAENTDTQYF.

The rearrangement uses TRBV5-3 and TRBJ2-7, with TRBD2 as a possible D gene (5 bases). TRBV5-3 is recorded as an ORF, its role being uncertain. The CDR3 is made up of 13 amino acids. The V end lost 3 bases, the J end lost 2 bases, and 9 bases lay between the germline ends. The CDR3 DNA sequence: TGTGCCAGAAGCTGTAGAGGGCCCTACGAGCAGTACTTC. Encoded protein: CARSCRGPYEQYF.

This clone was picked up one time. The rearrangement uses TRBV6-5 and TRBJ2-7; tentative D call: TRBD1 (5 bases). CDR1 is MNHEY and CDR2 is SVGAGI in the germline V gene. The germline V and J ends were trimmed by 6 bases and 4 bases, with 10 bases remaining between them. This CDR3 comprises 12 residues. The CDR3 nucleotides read TGTGCCAGCAGCAGGGTCCCGTACGAGCAGTACTTC. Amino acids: CASSRVPYEQYF.

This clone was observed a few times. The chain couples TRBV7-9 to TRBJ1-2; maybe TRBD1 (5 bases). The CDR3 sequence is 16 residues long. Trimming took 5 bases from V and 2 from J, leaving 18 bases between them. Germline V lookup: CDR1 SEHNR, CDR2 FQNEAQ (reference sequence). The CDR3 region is CASSPAFEAGNYGYTF. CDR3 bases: TGTGCCAGCAGCCCGGCCTTTGAAGCAGGGAACTATGGCTACACCTTC.

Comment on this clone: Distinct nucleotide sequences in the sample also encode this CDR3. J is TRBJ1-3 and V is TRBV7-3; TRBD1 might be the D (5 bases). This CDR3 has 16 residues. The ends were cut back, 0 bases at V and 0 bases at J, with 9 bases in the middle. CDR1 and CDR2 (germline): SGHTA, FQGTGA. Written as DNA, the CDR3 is TGTGCCAGCAGCTTAACGGGGGGGAACTCTGGAAACACCATATATTTT. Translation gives CASSLTGGNSGNTIYF.

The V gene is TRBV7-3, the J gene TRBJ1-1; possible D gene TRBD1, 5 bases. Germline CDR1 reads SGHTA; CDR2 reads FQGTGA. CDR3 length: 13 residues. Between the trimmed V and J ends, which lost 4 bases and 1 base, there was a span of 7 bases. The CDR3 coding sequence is TGTGCCAGCAGCTGGACACCGAACACTGAAGCTTTCTTT. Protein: CASSWTPNTEAFF. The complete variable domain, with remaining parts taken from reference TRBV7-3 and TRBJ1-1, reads GAGVSQTPSNKVTEKGKYVELRCDPISGHTALYWYRQSLGQGPEFLIYFQGTGAADDSGLPNDRFFAVRPEGSVSTLKIQRTERGDSAVYLCASSWTPNTEAFFGQGTRLTVV.

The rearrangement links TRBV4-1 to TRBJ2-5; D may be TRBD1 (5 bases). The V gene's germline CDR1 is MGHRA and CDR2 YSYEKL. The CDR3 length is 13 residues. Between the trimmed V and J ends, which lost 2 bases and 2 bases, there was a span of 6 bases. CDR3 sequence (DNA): TGCGCCAGCAGCCAACAGGGACAAGAGACCCAGTACTTC. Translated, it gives CASSQQGQETQYF.

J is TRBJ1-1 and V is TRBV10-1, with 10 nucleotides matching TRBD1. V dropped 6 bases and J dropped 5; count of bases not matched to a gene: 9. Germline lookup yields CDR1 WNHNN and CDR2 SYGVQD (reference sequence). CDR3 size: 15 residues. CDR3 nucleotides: TGCGCCAGCAGGCAGGACAGGGGGAGGTGGACTGAAGCTTTCTTT. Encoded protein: CASRQDRGRWTEAFF.

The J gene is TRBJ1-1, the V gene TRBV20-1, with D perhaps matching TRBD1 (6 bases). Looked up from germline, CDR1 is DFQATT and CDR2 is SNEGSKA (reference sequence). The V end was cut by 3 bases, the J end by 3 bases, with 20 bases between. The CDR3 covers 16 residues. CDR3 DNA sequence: TGCAGTGCTAGTGGCGGGGGCAGGGAGTCTGACACTGAAGCTTTCTTT. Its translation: CSASGGGRESDTEAFF.

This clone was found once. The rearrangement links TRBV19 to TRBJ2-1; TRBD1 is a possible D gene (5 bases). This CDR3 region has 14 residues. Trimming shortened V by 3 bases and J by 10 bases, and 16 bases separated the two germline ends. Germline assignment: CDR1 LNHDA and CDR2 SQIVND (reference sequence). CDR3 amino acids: CASSISGSGPEQFF. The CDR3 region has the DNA TGTGCCAGTAGTATTTCCGGGTCAGGGCCCGAGCAGTTCTTC.

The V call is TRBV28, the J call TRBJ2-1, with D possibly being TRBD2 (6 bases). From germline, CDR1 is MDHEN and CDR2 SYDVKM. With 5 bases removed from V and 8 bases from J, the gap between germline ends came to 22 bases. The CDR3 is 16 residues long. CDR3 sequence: CASSALAALFIDEQFF. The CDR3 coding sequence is TGTGCCAGCAGTGCGTTAGCGGCCCTTTTTATTGATGAGCAGTTCTTC.

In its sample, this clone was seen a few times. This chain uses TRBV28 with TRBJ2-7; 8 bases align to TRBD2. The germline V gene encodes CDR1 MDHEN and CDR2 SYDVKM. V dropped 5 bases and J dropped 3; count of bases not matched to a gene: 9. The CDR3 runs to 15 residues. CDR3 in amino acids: CASSPPAGVYYEQYF. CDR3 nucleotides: TGTGCCAGCAGTCCCCCAGCGGGGGTATACTACGAGCAGTACTTC.

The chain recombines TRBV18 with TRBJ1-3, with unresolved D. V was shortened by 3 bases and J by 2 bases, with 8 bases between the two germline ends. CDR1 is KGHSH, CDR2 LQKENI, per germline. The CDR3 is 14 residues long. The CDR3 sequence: CASSPEQAGNTIYF. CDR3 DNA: TGTGCCAGCTCACCCGAGCAGGCTGGAAACACCATATATTTT.

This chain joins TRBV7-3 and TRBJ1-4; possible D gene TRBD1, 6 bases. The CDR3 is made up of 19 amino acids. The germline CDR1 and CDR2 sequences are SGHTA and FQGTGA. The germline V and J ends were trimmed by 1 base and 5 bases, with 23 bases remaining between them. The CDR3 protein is CASSLNWQGRLRRNEKLFF. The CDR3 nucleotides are TGTGCCAGCAGCTTAAATTGGCAGGGGAGACTGAGAAGGAATGAAAAACTGTTTTTT. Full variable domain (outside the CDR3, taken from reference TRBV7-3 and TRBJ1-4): GAGVSQTPSNKVTEKGKYVELRCDPISGHTALYWYRQSLGQGPEFLIYFQGTGAADDSGLPNDRFFAVRPEGSVSTLKIQRTERGDSAVYLCASSLNWQGRLRRNEKLFFGSGTQLSVL.

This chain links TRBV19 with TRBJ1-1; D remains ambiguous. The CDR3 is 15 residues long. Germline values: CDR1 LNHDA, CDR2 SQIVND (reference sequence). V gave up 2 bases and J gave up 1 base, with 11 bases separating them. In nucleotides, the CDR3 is TGTGCCAGTAGTATACTGGGCAGTTGGAACACTGAAGCTTTCTTT. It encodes CASSILGSWNTEAFF. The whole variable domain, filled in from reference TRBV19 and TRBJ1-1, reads DGGITQSPKYLFRKEGQNVTLSCEQNLNHDAMYWYRQDPGQGLRLIYYSQIVNDFQKGDIAEGYSVSREKKESFPLTVTSAQKNPTAFYLCASSILGSWNTEAFFGQGTRLTVV.

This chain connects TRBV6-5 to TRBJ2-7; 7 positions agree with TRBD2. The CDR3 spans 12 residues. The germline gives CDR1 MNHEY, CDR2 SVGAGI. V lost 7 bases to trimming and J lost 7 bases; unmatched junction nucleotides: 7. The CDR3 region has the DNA TGTGCCAGCAAGGGTCCTAGCGGTGAGCAGTACTTC. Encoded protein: CASKGPSGEQYF.

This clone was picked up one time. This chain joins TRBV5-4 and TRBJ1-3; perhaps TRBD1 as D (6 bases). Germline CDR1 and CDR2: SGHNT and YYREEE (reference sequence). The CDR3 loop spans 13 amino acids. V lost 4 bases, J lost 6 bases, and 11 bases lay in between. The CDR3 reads CASSPGHENTIYF. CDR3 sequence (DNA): TGTGCCAGCAGCCCGGGACATGAAAACACCATATATTTT.

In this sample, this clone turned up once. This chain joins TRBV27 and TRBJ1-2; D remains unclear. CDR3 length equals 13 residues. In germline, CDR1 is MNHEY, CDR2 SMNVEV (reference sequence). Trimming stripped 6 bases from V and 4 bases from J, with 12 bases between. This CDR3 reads CASSPGRSYGYTF. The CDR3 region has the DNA TGTGCCAGCAGCCCGGGGAGGAGCTATGGCTACACCTTC.

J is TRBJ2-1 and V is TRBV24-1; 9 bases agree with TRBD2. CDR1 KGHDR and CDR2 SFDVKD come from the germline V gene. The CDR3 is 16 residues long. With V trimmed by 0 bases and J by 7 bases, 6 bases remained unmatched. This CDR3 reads CATSDLLGLAGNEQFF. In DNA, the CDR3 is TGTGCCACCAGTGATTTGCTTGGGCTAGCGGGGAATGAGCAGTTCTTC.

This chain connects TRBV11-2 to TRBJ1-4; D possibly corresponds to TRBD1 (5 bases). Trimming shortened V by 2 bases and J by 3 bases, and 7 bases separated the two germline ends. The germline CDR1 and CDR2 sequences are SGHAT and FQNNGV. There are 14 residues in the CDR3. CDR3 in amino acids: CASSLRGSNEKLFF. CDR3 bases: TGTGCCAGCAGCTTACGGGGGTCTAATGAAAAACTGTTTTTT.

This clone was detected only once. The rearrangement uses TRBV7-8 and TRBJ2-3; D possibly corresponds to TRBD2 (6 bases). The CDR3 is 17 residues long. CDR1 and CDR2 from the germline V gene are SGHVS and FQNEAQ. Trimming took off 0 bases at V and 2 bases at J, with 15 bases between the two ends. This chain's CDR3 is CASSLARGTYITDTQYF. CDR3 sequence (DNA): TGTGCCAGCAGCTTAGCGCGAGGGACTTATATCACAGATACGCAGTATTTT.

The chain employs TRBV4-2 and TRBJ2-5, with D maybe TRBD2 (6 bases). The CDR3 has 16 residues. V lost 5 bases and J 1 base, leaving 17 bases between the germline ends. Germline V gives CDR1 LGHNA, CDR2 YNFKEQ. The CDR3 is CASSALERGSQETQYF. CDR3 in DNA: TGTGCCAGCAGCGCTTTGGAACGGGGGTCCCAAGAGACCCAGTACTTC.

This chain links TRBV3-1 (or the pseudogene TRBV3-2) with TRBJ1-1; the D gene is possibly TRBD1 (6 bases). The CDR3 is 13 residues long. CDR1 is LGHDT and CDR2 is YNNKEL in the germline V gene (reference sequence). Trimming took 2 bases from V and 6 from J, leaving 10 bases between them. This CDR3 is CASSQNRAAEAFF. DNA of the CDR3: TGTGCCAGCAGCCAAAACAGGGCGGCTGAAGCTTTCTTT.

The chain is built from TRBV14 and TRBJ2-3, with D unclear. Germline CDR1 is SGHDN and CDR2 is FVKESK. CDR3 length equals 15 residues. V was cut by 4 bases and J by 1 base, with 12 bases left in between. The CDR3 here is CASSPRQTRTDTQYF. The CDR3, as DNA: TGTGCCAGCAGCCCCCGACAAACACGCACAGATACGCAGTATTTT.

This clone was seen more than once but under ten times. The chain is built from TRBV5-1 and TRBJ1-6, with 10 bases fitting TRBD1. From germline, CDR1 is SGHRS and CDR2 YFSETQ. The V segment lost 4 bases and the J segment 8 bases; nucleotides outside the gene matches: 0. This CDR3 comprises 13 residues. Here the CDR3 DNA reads TGCGCCAGCAGCGGGACAGGGGATTCACCCCTCCACTTT. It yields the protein CASSGTGDSPLHF.